The 23 T cell receptor beta chains below all came from one sample that was sequenced in a study of blood T cell repertoires in COVID-19. This table comes from immunoSEQ multiplex PCR, and its TCRdb copy is limited to in-frame clones, with some not included. Of about 210,000 clones in the sample, roughly four fifths were seen once. Sequencing was carried out using peripheral blood. These receptors all come from a woman aged 40 to 50 with acute or convalescent COVID-19.

The rearrangement joins TRBV4-2 to TRBJ2-1, with unresolved D. Trimming shortened V by 0 bases and J by 0 bases, and 9 bases separated the two germline ends. Germline values: CDR1 LGHNA, CDR2 YNFKEQ. The CDR3 extends over 16 amino acids. CDR3 sequence reads: CASSQDEFGSYNEQFF. CDR3 DNA: TGTGCCAGCAGCCAAGATGAATTCGGCTCCTACAATGAGCAGTTCTTC.

This clone showed up just once. The chain combines TRBV7-8 with TRBJ2-4; 7 bases match TRBD2. Germline CDR1 and CDR2: SGHVS and FQNEAQ. V lost 1 base, J lost 1 base, and 7 bases stayed unmatched. The CDR3 is made up of 17 amino acids. This chain's CDR3 is CASSLVPQTSAKNIQYF. The CDR3, as DNA: TGTGCCAGCAGCTTAGTACCTCAGACTAGCGCCAAAAACATTCAGTACTTC.

The CDR3 nucleotides read TGTGCCAGCAGCCCCGGGACAGGGGCCAGGGGCTACACCTTC. Its translation: CASSPGTGARGYTF. This chain links TRBV5-5 with TRBJ1-2, with TRBD1 matching 10 bases. Germline V gives CDR1 SGHKS, CDR2 YYEKEE (reference sequence). The CDR3 runs 14 residues. Trimming at V came to 4 bases and at J to 8 bases, leaving 8 bases not matched to a gene.

V usage is TRBV9 and J usage is TRBJ2-1, with D tentatively TRBD1 (6 bases). Trimming took 2 bases from V and 5 from J, leaving 14 bases between them. CDR3 size: 15 residues. Germline CDR1 SGDLS, CDR2 YYNGEE. The CDR3 region has the DNA TGTGCCAGCAGCGTCGGGACACAGCTCAACAATGAGCAGTTCTTC. Encoded protein: CASSVGTQLNNEQFF.

The V gene is TRBV6-5, the J gene TRBJ2-7; 11 bases are shared with TRBD2. Germline V gives CDR1 MNHEY, CDR2 SVGAGI. The J segment lost 6 bases and the V segment lost 8 bases, leaving 9 bases of the junction unmatched. The CDR3 spans 14 residues. CDR3 loop: CASGLTSGGPEQYF. The CDR3 nucleotides are TGTGCCAGCGGCCTAACTAGCGGGGGTCCCGAGCAGTACTTC.

The V call is TRBV19, the J call TRBJ2-7; 12 bases map to TRBD1. The length of the CDR3 is 15 residues. Losses at the gene ends were 5 bases for V and 1 base for J; bases not matched to a gene: 3. From germline, CDR1 is LNHDA and CDR2 SQIVND (reference sequence). The CDR3 here is CASSAGQGASYEQYF. CDR3 nucleotides: TGTGCCAGTAGTGCGGGACAGGGGGCTTCCTACGAGCAGTACTTC. The full variable domain, rest sourced from reference TRBV19 and TRBJ2-7, is DGGITQSPKYLFRKEGQNVTLSCEQNLNHDAMYWYRQDPGQGLRLIYYSQIVNDFQKGDIAEGYSVSREKKESFPLTVTSAQKNPTAFYLCASSAGQGASYEQYFGPGTRLTVT.

This clone came up a few times. The V gene is TRBV13, the J gene TRBJ2-2; maybe TRBD2 (6 bases). The CDR3 contains 13 residues. V lost 5 bases and J 6 bases, leaving 10 bases between the germline ends. CDR1 and CDR2 (germline): PRHDT, FYEKMQ (reference sequence). CDR3 protein: CASSTTSPGELFF. CDR3 nucleotide sequence: TGTGCCAGCAGCACCACTAGCCCCGGGGAGCTGTTTTTT.

The chain uses TRBV4-1 and TRBJ2-1, with 7 bases fitting TRBD2. Per germline, CDR1 MGHRA and CDR2 YSYEKL. V gave up 0 bases and J gave up 9 bases; unmatched junction bases: 8. The CDR3 contains 15 residues. Here the CDR3 DNA reads TGCGCCAGCAGCCAAGATAGACTAGCAGCTCCTGAGCAGTTCTTC. Its protein is CASSQDRLAAPEQFF.

The genes are TRBV10-3 and TRBJ1-1; D remains unclear. The V end was cut by 4 bases, the J end by 2 bases, with 17 bases between. The germline gives CDR1 ENHRY, CDR2 SYGVKD. The CDR3 runs 16 residues. The DNA of the CDR3 is TGTGCCATCAGTGTCTCAGCAGGAGGGTCAAACACTGAAGCTTTCTTT. Translated, it gives CAISVSAGGSNTEAFF.

The chain uses TRBV20-1 and TRBJ2-3, with 8 bases identical to TRBD2. Unmatched junction bases numbered 18, after V lost 3 bases and J lost 7 bases. This CDR3 spans 17 amino acids. Germline V CDR1 and CDR2: DFQATT, SNEGSKA (reference sequence). In nucleotides, the CDR3 is TGCAGTGCTAGTTGGTGGAGCCGGACTAGCTACCAATATACGCAGTATTTT. This sequence encodes CSASWWSRTSYQYTQYF.

The rearrangement uses TRBV27 and TRBJ2-3; perhaps TRBD1 as D (5 bases). Per germline, CDR1 MNHEY and CDR2 SMNVEV (reference sequence). The CDR3 spans 13 residues. Trimming stripped 9 bases from V and 0 bases from J, with 10 bases between. The CDR3 coding sequence is TGTGCCAGTAAGACAGTTAGCACAGATACGCAGTATTTT. Its protein product is CASKTVSTDTQYF.

The V call is TRBV4-2, the J call TRBJ1-1; D gene uncertain. The CDR3 runs to 15 residues. CDR1 and CDR2 (germline): LGHNA, YNFKEQ. V lost 0 bases and J lost 1, with 9 bases in between. The chain's CDR3 is CASSQDGEGNTEAFF. Written as DNA, the CDR3 is TGTGCCAGCAGCCAAGATGGAGAAGGGAACACTGAAGCTTTCTTT.

This chain joins TRBV12-3 or TRBV12-4 and TRBJ2-3, with 7 bases identical to TRBD1. The CDR3 covers 13 residues. J was trimmed by 12 bases and V by 5 bases; bases with no gene match: 11. The DNA of the CDR3 is TGTGCCAGCAGTCGGAGTCGTGACAGGGATCAGTATTTT. Translated: CASSRSRDRDQYF.

The rearrangement uses TRBV11-2 and TRBJ1-6; maybe TRBD1 (5 bases). The germline V gene encodes CDR1 SGHAT and CDR2 FQNNGV. This CDR3 is 13 amino acids long. The V end was cut by 3 bases, the J end by 8 bases, with 8 bases between. The CDR3 DNA follows: TGTGCCAGCAGCTTTCTAGGGGATTCACCCCTCCACTTT. Translated, it gives CASSFLGDSPLHF.

This clone was observed a few times. The rearrangement links TRBV24-1 to TRBJ1-1, with D maybe TRBD1 (5 bases). The germline gives CDR1 KGHDR, CDR2 SFDVKD. The CDR3 length is 15 residues. The V end lost 3 bases, the J end lost 2 bases, and 12 bases lay between the germline ends. The CDR3 DNA follows: TGTGCCACCAGTGATGCCCAGGGCTATAACACTGAAGCTTTCTTT. It specifies CATSDAQGYNTEAFF.

This clone was seen just once. J is TRBJ2-1 and V is TRBV5-1; 11 bases are a match to TRBD1. The ends lost 0 bases at V and 0 bases at J; junction bases unmatched: 5. The CDR3 length is 18 residues. Germline values: CDR1 SGHRS, CDR2 YFSETQ. In nucleotides, the CDR3 is TGCGCCAGCAGCTTGGGGACAGGGGGCATCAGCTCCTACAATGAGCAGTTCTTC. Translated: CASSLGTGGISSYNEQFF.

In DNA, the CDR3 is TGTGCCAGCTCACGGGAGGCGGCGGGGGGCACTGAAGCTTTCTTT. It yields the protein CASSREAAGGTEAFF. The chain carries TRBV18 and TRBJ1-1, with TRBD1 as a possible D gene (5 bases). Germline V gene data show CDR1 as KGHSH and CDR2 as LQKENI. Trimming left V 4 bases short and J 4 bases short, with 16 bases between. The CDR3 runs to 15 residues.

V and J are TRBV6-2 or TRBV6-3 and TRBJ2-5; D is unresolved. Trimming removed 5 bases from V and 1 base from J, with 8 bases in between. Looked up from germline, CDR1 is MNHEY and CDR2 is SVGEGT. This CDR3 region has 13 residues. The CDR3 protein is CASSPLIQETQYF. CDR3 in DNA: TGTGCCAGCAGTCCCCTAATCCAAGAGACCCAGTACTTC.

The rearrangement joins TRBV21-1 to TRBJ2-5; TRBD2, as called in the table, went unchecked against the DNA. TRBV21-1 represents a pseudogene. The CDR3 has 15 residues. CDR3 nucleotides: TGTGCCAGCAGCCGCGACGGGGAGTATCAAGAGACCCAGTACTTC. Amino acids: CASSRDGEYQETQYF.

In this sample, this clone turned up once. The chain joins TRBV15 to TRBJ1-1, with 7 bases fitting TRBD1. The junction had 8 bases not matched to a gene; V was cut back by 1 base and J by 3 bases. Germline V gene lookup returns CDR1 LNHNV and CDR2 YYDKDF (reference sequence). The CDR3 contains 16 residues. The CDR3 reads CATSRGLRGSDTEAFF. The CDR3 DNA sequence: TGTGCCACCAGCAGAGGCCTCAGGGGGTCGGACACTGAAGCTTTCTTT.

This clone was picked up a small number of times. The J gene is TRBJ2-1, the V gene TRBV2; the match to TRBD2 covers 10 bases. The CDR3 length is 16 residues. J gave up 2 bases and V 5 bases, and 6 bases lay outside the gene matches. The V gene's germline CDR1 is SNHLY and CDR2 FYNNEI. CDR3 loop: CASSSLAGGPYNEQFF. DNA of the CDR3: TGTGCCAGCAGTTCCTTAGCGGGAGGCCCCTACAATGAGCAGTTCTTC.

The chain combines TRBV4-1 with TRBJ1-2; 9 positions match TRBD1. Germline CDR1 reads MGHRA; CDR2 reads YSYEKL. V gave up 4 bases and J gave up 8 bases; unmatched junction bases: 5. The CDR3 totals 13 residues. CDR3 in DNA: TGCGCCAGCAGCCGGACAGGGGATGGGGGCTACACCTTC. It codes for CASSRTGDGGYTF.

This sequence joins TRBV5-4 and TRBJ2-5, with 7 bases lining up with TRBD2. CDR1 and CDR2 (germline): SGHNT, YYREEE (reference sequence). Trimming took 2 bases from V and 5 from J; bases not matched to a gene: 6. The CDR3 is 14 residues long. The DNA for the CDR3 is TGTGCCAGCAGCTTCGTTATGGGAGGGGAGACCCAGTACTTC. Amino acid sequence: CASSFVMGGETQYF.